Below, one T cell receptor (beta chain) is given with its context. This entry is derived from a study of blood T cell repertoires in COVID-19. Study information: Sites across the United States, Italy and Spain contributed samples from acute and convalescent COVID-19. Sources were T cells, B-cell-depleted T cells, or PBMCs; the material itself was cDNA or gDNA.

V lost 3 bases to trimming and J lost 7 bases, with 13 bases between them. The CDR3 spans 13 residues. Germline values: CDR1 DFQATT, CDR2 SNEGSKA (reference sequence). Original analysis: Reference gene primer amplification yielded estimated nucleated cell counts. Data came from immunoSEQ multiplex PCR; TCRdb stores just in-frame clones and leaves some out. The V and J calls and the clone size are those of that table, but D and trimming were determined from the DNA. The sample carries roughly 250,000 clones, approximately 86% recorded once. The source of this sequence is a woman older than 75 with active or convalescent COVID-19. Sample: peripheral blood. The J gene is TRBJ2-4, the V gene TRBV20-1; possible D gene TRBD1, 6 bases. The CDR3 DNA reads as TGCAGTGCTAGTAAACAGGGCTTCAACATTCAGTACTTC. Translated, it gives CSASKQGFNIQYF.